This T cell receptor (beta chain) was captured by sequencing in a study of blood T cell repertoires in COVID-19. Data came from immunoSEQ multiplex PCR; TCRdb stores just in-frame clones and leaves some out. The sample carries 85,000 to 130,000 clones, 80% to 90% recorded once. The CDR3 loop spans 15 amino acids. Germline assignment: CDR1 LNHDA and CDR2 SQIVND (reference sequence). Unmatched junction bases numbered 5, after V lost 3 bases and J lost 6 bases. The chain uses TRBV19 and TRBJ2-1; 10 nucleotides line up with TRBD1. Sequenced material: peripheral blood. The receptor's source is a man in his sixties with acute or convalescent COVID-19. CDR3 coding DNA: TGTGCCAGTAGTATGGGACAGGGGTTTGCCAATGAGCAGTTCTTC. Protein: CASSMGQGFANEQFF.